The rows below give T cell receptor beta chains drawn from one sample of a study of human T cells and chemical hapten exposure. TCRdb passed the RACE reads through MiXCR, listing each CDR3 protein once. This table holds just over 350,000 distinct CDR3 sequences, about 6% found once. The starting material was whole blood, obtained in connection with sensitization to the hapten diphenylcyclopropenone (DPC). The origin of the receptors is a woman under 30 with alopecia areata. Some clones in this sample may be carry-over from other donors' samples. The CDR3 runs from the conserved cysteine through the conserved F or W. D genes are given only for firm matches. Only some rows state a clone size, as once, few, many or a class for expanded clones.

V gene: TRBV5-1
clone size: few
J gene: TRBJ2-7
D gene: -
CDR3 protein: CASSERGRDPRGEQYF
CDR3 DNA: TGCGCCAGCAGCGAGCGCGGACGGGATCCAAGGGGGGAGCAGTACTTC

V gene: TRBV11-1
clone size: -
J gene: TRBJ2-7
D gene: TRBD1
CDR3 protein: CASSRQGHALPYEQYF
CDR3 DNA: TGTGCCAGCAGTCGACAGGGACACGCATTACCCTACGAGCAGTACTTC

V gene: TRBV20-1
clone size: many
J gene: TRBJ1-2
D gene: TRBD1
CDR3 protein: CSAAVGGGYGYTF
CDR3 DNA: TGCAGTGCTGCCGTAGGGGGCGGCTATGGCTACACCTTC

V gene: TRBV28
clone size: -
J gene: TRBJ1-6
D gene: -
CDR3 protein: CASRRQGSNSPLHF
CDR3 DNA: TGTGCCAGCAGGCGGCAGGGGAGTAATTCACCCCTCCACTTT

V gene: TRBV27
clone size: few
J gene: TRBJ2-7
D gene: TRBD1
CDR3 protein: CASSVSTGGPYEQYF
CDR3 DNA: TGTGCCAGCAGTGTATCTACAGGGGGCCCCTACGAGCAGTACTTC

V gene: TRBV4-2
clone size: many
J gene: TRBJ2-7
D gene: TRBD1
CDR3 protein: CASSQEYGQGSYEQYF
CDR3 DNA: TGTGCCAGCAGCCAAGAATACGGACAGGGGTCCTACGAGCAGTACTTC

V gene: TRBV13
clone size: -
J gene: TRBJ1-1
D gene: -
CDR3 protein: CASSSRGGPTEAFF
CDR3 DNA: TGTGCCAGCAGCTCTAGAGGAGGGCCCACTGAAGCTTTCTTT

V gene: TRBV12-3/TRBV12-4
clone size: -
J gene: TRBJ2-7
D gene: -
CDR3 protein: CASRYRDRSYEQYF
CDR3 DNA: TGTGCCAGCAGATACCGGGACCGCTCCTACGAGCAGTACTTC

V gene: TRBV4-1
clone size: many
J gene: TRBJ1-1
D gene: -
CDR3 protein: CASSHIGHPQGTEAFF
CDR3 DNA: TGCGCCAGCAGCCATATCGGGCATCCCCAGGGGACTGAAGCTTTCTTT

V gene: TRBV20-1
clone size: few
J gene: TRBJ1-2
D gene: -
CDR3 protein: CSARIESYGYTF
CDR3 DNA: TGCAGTGCCCGGATAGAGTCCTATGGCTACACCTTC

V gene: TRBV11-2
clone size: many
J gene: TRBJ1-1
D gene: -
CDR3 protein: CASSLAYMTEAFF
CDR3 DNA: TGTGCCAGCAGCTTAGCGTACATGACTGAAGCTTTCTTT

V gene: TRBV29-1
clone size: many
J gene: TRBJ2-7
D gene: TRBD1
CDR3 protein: CSVESPEPGQYEQYF
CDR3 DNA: TGCAGCGTTGAGTCCCCTGAACCGGGACAGTACGAGCAGTACTTC

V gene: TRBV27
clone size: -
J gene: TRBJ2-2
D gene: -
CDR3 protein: CASWVGTGELFF
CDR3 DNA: TGTGCCAGCTGGGTGGGCACCGGGGAGCTGTTTTTT

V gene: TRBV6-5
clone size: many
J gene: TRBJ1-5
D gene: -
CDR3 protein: CASSYSGSQNQPQHF
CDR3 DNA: TGTGCCAGCAGTTACTCAGGTAGCCAGAATCAGCCCCAGCATTTT

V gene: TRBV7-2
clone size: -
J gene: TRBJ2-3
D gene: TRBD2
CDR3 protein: CASSLARAGGPVSTDTQYF
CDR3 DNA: TGTGCCAGCAGCTTAGCGCGGGCGGGGGGGCCAGTTAGCACAGATACGCAGTATTTT

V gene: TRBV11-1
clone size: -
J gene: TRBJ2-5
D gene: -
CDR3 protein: CASSVTWRGEETQYF
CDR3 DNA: TGTGCCAGCAGCGTGACTTGGCGGGGTGAGGAGACCCAGTACTTC

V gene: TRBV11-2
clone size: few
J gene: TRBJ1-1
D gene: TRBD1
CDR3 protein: CASSRDSPNTEAFF
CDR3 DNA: TGTGCCAGCAGCCGGGACAGTCCGAACACTGAAGCTTTCTTT

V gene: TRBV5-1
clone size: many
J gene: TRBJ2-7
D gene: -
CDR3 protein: CASSLAVKGVSDEQYF
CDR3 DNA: TGCGCCAGCAGCTTGGCCGTAAAGGGAGTGAGTGACGAGCAGTACTTC

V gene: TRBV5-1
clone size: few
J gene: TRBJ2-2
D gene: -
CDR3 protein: CASSGLTGGTGELFF
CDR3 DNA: TGCGCCAGCAGCGGCCTTACGGGTGGCACCGGGGAGCTGTTTTTT

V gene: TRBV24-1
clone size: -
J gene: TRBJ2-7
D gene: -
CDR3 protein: CATSGGRSYEQYF
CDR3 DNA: TGTGCCACCAGTGGCGGCCGGTCCTACGAGCAGTACTTC

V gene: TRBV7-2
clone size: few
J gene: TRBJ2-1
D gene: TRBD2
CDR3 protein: CASSRGLAADEQFF
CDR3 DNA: TGTGCCAGCAGCCGGGGACTAGCGGCGGATGAGCAGTTCTTC

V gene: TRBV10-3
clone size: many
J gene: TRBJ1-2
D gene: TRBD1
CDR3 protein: CAIRTGDISGGYTF
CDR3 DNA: TGTGCCATCAGGACAGGGGATATCTCCGGTGGCTACACCTTC

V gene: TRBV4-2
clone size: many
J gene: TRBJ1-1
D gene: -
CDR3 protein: CASSQDVYTEAFF
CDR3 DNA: TGTGCCAGCAGCCAGGACGTGTACACTGAAGCTTTCTTT

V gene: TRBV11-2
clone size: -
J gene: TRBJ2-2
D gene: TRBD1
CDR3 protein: CASSSAGGYTGELFF
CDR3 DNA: TGTGCCAGCAGCTCCGCAGGGGGCTACACCGGGGAGCTGTTTTTT

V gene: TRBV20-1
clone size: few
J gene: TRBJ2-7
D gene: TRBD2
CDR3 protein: CSARDWTSGFYEQYF
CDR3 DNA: TGCAGTGCTAGAGATTGGACTAGCGGTTTCTACGAGCAGTACTTC

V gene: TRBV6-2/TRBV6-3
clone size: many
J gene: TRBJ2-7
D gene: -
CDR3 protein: CASSSPGGGYEQYF
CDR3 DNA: TGTGCCAGCAGCTCCCCCGGGGGCGGCTACGAGCAGTACTTC

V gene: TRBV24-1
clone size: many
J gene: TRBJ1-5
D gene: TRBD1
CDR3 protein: CATSGTGTGKSNQPQHF
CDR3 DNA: TGTGCCACCAGCGGGACGGGGACAGGAAAAAGCAATCAGCCCCAGCATTTT

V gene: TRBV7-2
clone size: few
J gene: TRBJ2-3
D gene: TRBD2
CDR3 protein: CASTGGGPTDTQYF
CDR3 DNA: TGTGCCAGCACCGGGGGGGGGCCCACAGATACGCAGTATTTT

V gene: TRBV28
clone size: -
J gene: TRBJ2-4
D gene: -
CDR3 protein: CASRTVRAKNIQYF
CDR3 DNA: TGTGCCAGCAGGACCGTTCGAGCCAAAAACATTCAGTACTTC

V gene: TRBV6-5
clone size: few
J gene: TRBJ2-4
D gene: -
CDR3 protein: CASSYSIGLAKNIQYF
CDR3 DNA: TGTGCCAGCAGTTACTCGATAGGTCTAGCCAAAAACATTCAGTACTTC

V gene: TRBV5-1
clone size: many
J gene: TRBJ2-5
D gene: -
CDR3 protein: CASSLKGSQETQYF
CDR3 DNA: TGCGCCAGCAGCTTGAAGGGGTCTCAAGAGACCCAGTACTTC

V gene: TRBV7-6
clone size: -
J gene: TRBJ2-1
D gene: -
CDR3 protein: CASSGGRGMDEQFF
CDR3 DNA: TGTGCCAGCAGCGGGGGCAGGGGTATGGATGAGCAGTTCTTC